The 3 T cell receptor beta chains below come from one sample, sequenced in a study of early T cells in non-severe SARS-CoV-2 infection. Using its own MiXCR run on the 5' RACE reads, TCRdb lists one record per CDR3 protein. The sample has around 77,000 distinct CDR3 sequences, approximately 5% seen once; the top ten hold about 7%. The sequenced sample was whole blood, obtained at baseline. These TCRs come from an adult who was a healthcare worker with PCR-confirmed SARS-CoV-2 infection or an uninfected control (not recorded which).

This clonotype was observed a handful of times. The gene calls are TRBV4-1 and TRBJ1-5; D perhaps matches TRBD1 (6 bases). This CDR3 has 15 residues. The germline gives CDR1 MGHRA, CDR2 YSYEKL. V lost 0 bases and J 5 bases, leaving 11 bases between the germline ends. In DNA form, the CDR3 reads TGCGCCAGCAGCCAAGACTGGGGGGCCGATCAGCCCCAGCATTTT. Encoded protein: CASSQDWGADQPQHF.

This clonotype was seen many times. The rearrangement uses TRBV5-1 and TRBJ1-1; D unresolved. The CDR3 runs to 14 residues. V lost 0 bases to trimming and J lost 0 bases, with 6 bases between them. From germline, CDR1 is SGHRS and CDR2 YFSETQ. CDR3 coding DNA: TGCGCCAGCAGCTTGGACAGCATGAACACTGAAGCTTTCTTT. The encoded protein is CASSLDSMNTEAFF.

The chain is built from TRBV10-2 and TRBJ1-2; tentative D call: TRBD1 (6 bases). Germline CDR1 reads WSHSY; CDR2 reads SAAADI. V shed 11 bases and J shed 6 bases, with 19 bases lying between them. The CDR3 runs to 13 residues. The CDR3 is CAVGPTGGDGYTF. CDR3 nucleotides: TGCGCCGTGGGCCCGACAGGAGGGGATGGCTACACCTTC.